The 13 T cell receptor beta chains listed next were all sequenced from one sample in a study of shared clonotypes between healthy human individuals. The table came from immunoSEQ multiplex PCR; TCRdb's copy has only in-frame clones and leaves some out. Altogether around 500,000 clones are present, 60% to 80% being singletons, with the ten largest covering more than 10%. Sequencing used PBMCs. These receptors originate from a woman between 40 and 50 years old in good health. Some clones in this sample may be carry-over from other donors' samples.

V gene TRBV10-2 combines with J gene TRBJ2-3, with 9 positions matching TRBD2. V shed 7 bases, J shed 2 bases, and the junction held 10 bases outside the gene matches. The CDR3 is 16 residues long. Germline V CDR1 and CDR2: WSHSY, SAAADI. The CDR3 spells CASNPLTSGYTDTQYF. CDR3 sequence (DNA): TGCGCCAGCAACCCCCTGACTAGCGGCTACACAGATACGCAGTATTTT.

The chain links TRBV28 to TRBJ2-7; TRBD1 aligns across 8 bases. Germline lookup yields CDR1 MDHEN and CDR2 SYDVKM. The CDR3 is 15 residues long. V shed 6 bases, J shed 4 bases, and the junction held 11 bases outside the gene matches. CDR3 residues: CASSPLGTGPYEQYF. As DNA, the CDR3 is TGTGCCAGCAGCCCATTGGGGACAGGACCGTACGAGCAGTACTTC.

The rearrangement joins TRBV2 to TRBJ1-2, with 7 bases aligning to TRBD1. Germline trimming cut 7 bases from V and 4 bases from J; bases unmatched to any gene: 9. The V gene's germline CDR1 is SNHLY and CDR2 FYNNEI. This CDR3 comprises 14 residues. CDR3 sequence reads: CASTRTGVAYGYTF. CDR3 in DNA: TGTGCCAGCACCCGGACAGGAGTGGCCTATGGCTACACCTTC. The variable domain in full, completed from reference TRBV2 and TRBJ1-2, reads EPEVTQTPSHQVTQMGQEVILRCVPISNHLYFYWYRQILGQKVEFLVSFYNNEISEKSEIFDDQFSVERPDGSNFTLKIRSTKLEDSAMYFCASTRTGVAYGYTFGSGTRLTVV.

The J gene is TRBJ2-5, the V gene TRBV5-1; D possibly corresponds to TRBD1 (6 bases). The CDR3 totals 16 residues. Deletions cut 4 bases from V and 5 bases from J, with 21 bases between. Germline V gene sequence: CDR1 SGHRS, CDR2 YFSETQ. CDR3 nucleotide sequence: TGCGCCAGCAGCACTGGACAGCTAACTAATATGGAGACCCAGTACTTC. This codes for CASSTGQLTNMETQYF. Complete variable domain (other parts from reference TRBV5-1 and TRBJ2-5): KAGVTQTPRYLIKTRGQQVTLSCSPISGHRSVSWYQQTPGQGLQFLFEYFSETQRNKGNFPGRFSGRQFSNSRSEMNVSTLELGDSALYLCASSTGQLTNMETQYFGPGTRLLVL.

V is TRBV7-9 and J is TRBJ2-1; TRBD2 matches 7 bases. This CDR3 spans 16 amino acids. The germline V gene has CDR1 SEHNR and CDR2 FQNEAQ (reference sequence). With V trimmed by 5 bases and J by 9 bases, 16 bases remained unmatched. CDR3 DNA: TGTGCCAGCAGCCCTGGGGGGGTTCTAGCGGCAGCTGAGCAGTTCTTC. This encodes CASSPGGVLAAAEQFF.

The gene calls are TRBV27 and TRBJ2-1; D is ambiguous. Per the germline V gene, CDR1 is MNHEY and CDR2 is SMNVEV (reference sequence). The CDR3 is 13 amino acids. V was clipped by 2 bases and J by 10 bases, with 12 bases between them. Here the CDR3 reads CASSLALRREQFF. DNA of the CDR3: TGTGCCAGCAGTTTAGCACTGAGGCGGGAGCAGTTCTTC.

This sequence joins TRBV30 and TRBJ1-4; 7 bases are a match to TRBD1. Per germline, CDR1 GTSNPN and CDR2 SVGIG (reference sequence). There are 16 residues in the CDR3. Unmatched junction bases numbered 8, after V lost 0 bases and J lost 4 bases. The CDR3 region is CAWSVRLGTVNEKLFF. The CDR3, as DNA: TGTGCCTGGAGTGTTCGGTTGGGGACAGTTAATGAAAAACTGTTTTTT.

This clone was seen a single time. The genes are TRBV19 and TRBJ2-3; D is possibly TRBD2 (6 bases). The CDR3 is 14 residues long. V lost 8 bases, J lost 0 bases, and 12 bases lay in between. Germline V gene lookup returns CDR1 LNHDA and CDR2 SQIVND (reference sequence). The CDR3 loop reads CASSPGTSTDTQYF. The CDR3, as DNA: TGTGCCAGTTCCCCCGGGACTAGCACAGATACGCAGTATTTT.

The V and J genes are TRBV18 and TRBJ2-3; D not certain. V lost 3 bases to trimming and J lost 2 bases, with 18 bases between them. This CDR3 region has 17 residues. Germline assignment: CDR1 KGHSH and CDR2 LQKENI. This CDR3 reads CASSPTPPGYLTDTQYF. Written as DNA, the CDR3 is TGTGCCAGCTCACCCACACCGCCCGGCTACCTCACAGATACGCAGTATTTT.

The J gene is TRBJ2-5, the V gene TRBV5-4, with 8 bases fitting TRBD1. The J call is doubtful: the DNA matches TRBJ2-7 better. Germline-derived CDR1 and CDR2 are SGHNT and YYREEE (reference sequence). CDR3 length: 17 amino acids. CDR3: CASSFGHKTGVGYEQYF. In DNA, the CDR3 is TGTGCCAGCAGCTTTGGTCACAAGACAGGGGTCGGCTACGAGCAGTACTTC.

This clone was detected a few times. The rearrangement joins TRBV5-1 to TRBJ2-3; 8 positions match TRBD1. V was clipped by 4 bases and J by 5 bases; unmatched bases: 12. The CDR3 length is 16 residues. Germline-derived CDR1 and CDR2 are SGHRS and YFSETQ. The CDR3 here is CASSPGQGNFEDTQYF. CDR3 coding DNA: TGCGCCAGCAGCCCAGGACAGGGCAACTTCGAAGATACGCAGTATTTT.

This clone is classed as medium-sized. Other DNA sequences of this sample code for an identical CDR3. This sequence joins TRBV4-3 and TRBJ2-6, with D uncertain. From germline, CDR1 is LGHNA and CDR2 YSLEER. The CDR3 totals 16 residues. V was cut by 0 bases and J by 0 bases, with 6 bases left in between. The CDR3 sequence: CASSQEVGSGANVLTF. In DNA, the CDR3 is TGCGCCAGCAGCCAAGAAGTCGGCTCTGGGGCCAACGTCCTGACTTTC.

This rearrangement joins TRBV11-2 to TRBJ2-2, with TRBD2 matching over 9 bases. V shed 1 base and J 11 bases; nucleotides not matched to a gene: 5. Looked up from germline, CDR1 is SGHAT and CDR2 is FQNNGV. The CDR3 runs 14 residues. The CDR3 DNA is TGTGCCAGCAGCTTAGGTGGAGCGGGAGGAGAGCTGTTTTTT. This translates into CASSLGGAGGELFF.